The rows below give T cell receptor beta chains drawn from one sample of a study of blood T cell repertoires in COVID-19. TCRdb's copy holds only in-frame clones and misses some; the assay was immunoSEQ multiplex PCR. The repertoire holds around 280,000 clones, with around four fifths as singletons. Sequenced sample: peripheral blood. These receptors originate from a woman aged 45 to 65 with active or convalescent COVID-19. CDR3s include the opening cysteine and the closing phenylalanine or tryptophan. D genes are given only for firm matches. Some rows mark clone size as missing; the rest say once, few, many or name a class of expanded clone.

size	J	V	D	DNA	CDR3
NA	TRBJ1-2	TRBV6-5	NA	TGTGCCAGCAGTTACTCGATCGGTAACTATGGCTACACCTTC	CASSYSIGNYGYTF
NA	TRBJ1-2	TRBV10-3	TRBD1	TGTGCCATCAGTGAGGAGGGGGCGAGGTATGGCTACACCTTC	CAISEEGARYGYTF
NA	TRBJ1-2	TRBV20-1	NA	TGCAGTGCTAGTAGGCAGGGGAACTATGGCTACACCTTC	CSASRQGNYGYTF
NA	TRBJ1-4	TRBV28	NA	TGTGCCAGCAGTTTATGGGGGGACTCTAATGAAAAACTGTTTTTT	CASSLWGDSNEKLFF
once	TRBJ2-7	TRBV28	NA	TGTGCCAGCAGCAACCGCGGGACGCTTGGCTCCTACGAGCAGTACTTC	CASSNRGTLGSYEQYF
NA	TRBJ2-7	TRBV5-1	TRBD2	TGCGCCAGCAGCCTTAGGACTAGCGGCTCCTACGAGCAGTACTTC	CASSLRTSGSYEQYF
NA	TRBJ2-1	TRBV7-6	NA	TGTGCCAGCAGCTTAGTTAGCGCCGAGTACAATGAGCAGTTCTTC	CASSLVSAEYNEQFF
NA	TRBJ2-7	TRBV6-5	NA	TGTGCCAGCAGTTACTCCCGGGGGGCAAGCGAGCAGTACTTC	CASSYSRGASEQYF
few	TRBJ2-7	TRBV30	TRBD2	TGTGCCTGGAGTTGGGCTAGCGGCCCTGCTTACCCCTCCTACGAGCAGTACTTC	CAWSWASGPAYPSYEQYF
few	TRBJ2-5	TRBV6-2/TRBV6-3	NA	TGTGCCAGCAGTTATTTCTCGGGACAAGAGACCCAGTACTTC	CASSYFSGQETQYF
NA	TRBJ1-1	TRBV5-1	NA	TGCGCCAGCAGCTTGGGCGCGATAGGTGGGGGCGATGAAGCTTTCTTT	CASSLGAIGGGDEAFF
few	TRBJ1-2	TRBV28	NA	TGTGCCAGCAGTTTAACAAGGAGCGCCTATGGCTACACCTTC	CASSLTRSAYGYTF
NA	TRBJ1-2	TRBV5-1	TRBD1	TGCGCCAGCAGCTTGGCAGCAGGGGGCCATGGCTACACCTTC	CASSLAAGGHGYTF
NA	TRBJ2-4	TRBV7-8	TRBD1	TGTGCCAGCAGCCCGGACAGGGTCAAAAACATTCAGTACTTC	CASSPDRVKNIQYF
NA	TRBJ2-2	TRBV4-2	NA	TGTGCCAGCAGCCAAGAGCCAGGAGGCGTCGAGGCCGGGGAGCTGTTTTTT	CASSQEPGGVEAGELFF
NA	TRBJ1-2	TRBV19	NA	TGTGCCAGTAGTATGGACAGTTCTTATGGCTACACCTTC	CASSMDSSYGYTF
NA	TRBJ2-5	TRBV5-1	TRBD2	TGCGCCAGCAGCCCGGGGGGTAGCGGTCATGAGACCCAGTACTTC	CASSPGGSGHETQYF
NA	TRBJ1-1	TRBV18	TRBD1	TGTGCCAGCTCAGGGGACAGGGTAACTGAAGCTTTCTTT	CASSGDRVTEAFF
NA	TRBJ1-6	TRBV7-8	NA	TGTGCCAGCAGCTTAAAAGGGGCAGGGAATAATTCACCCCTCCACTTT	CASSLKGAGNNSPLHF
NA	TRBJ1-2	TRBV7-9	TRBD1	TGTGCCAGCACCCCGGGACAGGGAAGTGGTGGCTACACCTTC	CASTPGQGSGGYTF
NA	TRBJ2-7	TRBV5-1	TRBD1	TGCGCCAGCAGCCCGGGACAGACCTACGAGCAGTACTTC	CASSPGQTYEQYF
NA	TRBJ2-3	TRBV5-6	TRBD2	TGTGCCAGCAGCTTGCTGACTAGCGGGAGGGCTGATACGCAGTATTTT	CASSLLTSGRADTQYF
few	TRBJ1-3	TRBV11-2	NA	TGTGCCAGCAGCTTAACCGACAGAACGCTCTCTGGAAACACCATATATTTT	CASSLTDRTLSGNTIYF
NA	TRBJ1-4	TRBV30	NA	TGTGCCTGGAGTCACAGTTCACTCCTTTTGACCGAAAAACTGTTTTTT	CAWSHSSLLLTEKLFF
NA	TRBJ2-1	TRBV4-1	TRBD2	TGCGCCAGCAGCCCTGGACTAGCGGGGTGGGGTAAGGTTGGGCAGTTCTTC	CASSPGLAGWGKVGQFF
NA	TRBJ2-2	TRBV1	NA	TGCACCAGCAGCCACTCGGGGAGCGGGACGAACACCGGGGAGCTGTTTTTT	CTSSHSGSGTNTGELFF
NA	TRBJ2-1	TRBV19	TRBD2	TGTGCCAGTAGTATATTGGGACTAGCGGACTACAATGAGCAGTTCTTC	CASSILGLADYNEQFF